This T cell receptor beta chain was captured in a study of metastatic and nonmetastatic thyroid tumors (TCRdb year 2020). Some background on the complete study: Repertoires were compared across peripheral blood and tumor or nodule tissue samples from malignant and benign thyroid patients.

Libraries were built with PCR. The instrument was an Illumina HiSeq 4000. High-throughput sequencing was used to profile the CDR3 region of the TCR beta-chain in every patient. Per the original workflow: Drawing on CDR3 differences between clinicopathological groups, the researchers built a classifier meant to tell apart patients with distant-metastatic papillary thyroid cancer. The Shannon index was used to assess repertoire diversity, and the Morisita-Horn index was used to assess tumor-blood repertoire similarity. TCRdb took the public reads, trimmed them with fastp at Q25, ran MiXCR for clone calling and kept in-frame beta chains. These V and J calls originate from TCRdb's pipeline instead of the authors' own analysis. Counted in this sample were about 30,000 clones; about 25% of them appeared once. The ten largest clones represent 7% to 10% of the sample. What the authors observed across the whole study: In both blood and tumor samples, TCR beta diversity was reported to be significantly higher in malignant tumors than in benign nodules.

No treatment had been received by any patient before thyroid surgery. Patient clinical samples collected from about 2011 to 2018 were retrospectively analysed using T-cell receptor beta sequencing. CDR1 and CDR2, looked up from the germline V gene, are MDHEN and SYDVKM. The CDR3 contains 15 residues, cysteine and phenylalanine counted. Kept here is only the CDR3 DNA, which spans 45 bases and is read in frame from base 1. The V end loses 4 bases and the J end loses 6 bases, and a stretch of 18 bases separates them. This clone was detected a few times. Its cognate antigen has yet to be identified. Nothing much larger sits one base from this clone, and base qualities are not available.

Sequenced material: blood. This clonotype was obtained from a female donor with papillary thyroid cancer or a benign thyroid nodule (not recorded which). Some clones in this sample may be carry-over from other donors' samples. Rearrangement joined TRBV28 to TRBJ1-1; a weak D assignment points to TRBD1 (5 bases agree). The CDR3 region has the sequence CASSSYPGSDPEAFF. The DNA sequence is given as TGTGCCAGCAGTTCATATCCAGGGTCGGACCCTGAAGCTTTCTTT.